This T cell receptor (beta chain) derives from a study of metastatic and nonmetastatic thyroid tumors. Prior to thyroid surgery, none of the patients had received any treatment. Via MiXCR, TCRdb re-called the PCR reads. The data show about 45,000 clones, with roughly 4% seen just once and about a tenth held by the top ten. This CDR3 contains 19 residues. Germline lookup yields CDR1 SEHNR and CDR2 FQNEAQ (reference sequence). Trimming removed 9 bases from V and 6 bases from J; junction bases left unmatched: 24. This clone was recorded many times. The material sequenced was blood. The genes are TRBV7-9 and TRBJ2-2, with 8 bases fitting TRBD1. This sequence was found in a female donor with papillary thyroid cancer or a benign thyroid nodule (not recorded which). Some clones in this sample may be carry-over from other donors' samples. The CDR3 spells CASLRPLLFRQGSSGELFF. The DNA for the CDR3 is TGTGCCAGTCTCCGACCGCTCCTCTTTAGACAGGGGAGTTCCGGGGAGCTGTTTTTT. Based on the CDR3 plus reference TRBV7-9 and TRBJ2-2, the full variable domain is DTGVSQNPRHKITKRGQNVTFRCDPISEHNRLYWYRQTLGQGPEFLTYFQNEAQLEKSRLLSDRFSAERPKGSFSTLEIQRTEQGDSAMYLCASLRPLLFRQGSSGELFFGEGSRLTVL.